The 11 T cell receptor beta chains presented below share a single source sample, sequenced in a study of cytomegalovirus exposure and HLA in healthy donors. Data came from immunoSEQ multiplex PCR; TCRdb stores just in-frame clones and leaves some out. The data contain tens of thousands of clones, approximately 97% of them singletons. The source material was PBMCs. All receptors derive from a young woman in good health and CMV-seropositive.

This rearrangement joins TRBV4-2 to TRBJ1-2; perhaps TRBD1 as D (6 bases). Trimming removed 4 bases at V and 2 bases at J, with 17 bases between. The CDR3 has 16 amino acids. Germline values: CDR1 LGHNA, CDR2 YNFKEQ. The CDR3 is CASSPERLGANYGYTF. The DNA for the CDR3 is TGTGCCAGCAGCCCCGAGAGACTGGGGGCCAACTATGGCTACACCTTC.

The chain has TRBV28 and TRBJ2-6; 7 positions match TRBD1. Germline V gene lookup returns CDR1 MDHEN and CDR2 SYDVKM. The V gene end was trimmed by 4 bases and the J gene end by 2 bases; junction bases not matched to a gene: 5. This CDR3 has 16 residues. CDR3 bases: TGTGCCAGCAGTTCCTACAGGGGAACTGGGGCCAACGTCCTGACTTTC. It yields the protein CASSSYRGTGANVLTF.

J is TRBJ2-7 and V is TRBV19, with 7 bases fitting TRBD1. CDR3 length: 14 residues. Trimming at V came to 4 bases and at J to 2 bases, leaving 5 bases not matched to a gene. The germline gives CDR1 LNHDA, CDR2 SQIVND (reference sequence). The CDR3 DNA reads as TGTGCCAGTAGTAGTGCAGGGGGAACCTACGAGCAGTACTTC. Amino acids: CASSSAGGTYEQYF.

The CDR3 sequence: CASSRDTLGEQYF. The CDR3 DNA follows: TGTGCCAGCAGCCGGGACACCTTGGGGGAGCAGTACTTC. The rearrangement uses TRBV11-3 and TRBJ2-7; weak D call: TRBD1 (6 bases). Trimming took off 5 bases at V and 7 bases at J, with 15 bases between the two ends. The CDR3 runs 13 residues. Germline CDR1 is SGHNT and CDR2 is YENEEA.

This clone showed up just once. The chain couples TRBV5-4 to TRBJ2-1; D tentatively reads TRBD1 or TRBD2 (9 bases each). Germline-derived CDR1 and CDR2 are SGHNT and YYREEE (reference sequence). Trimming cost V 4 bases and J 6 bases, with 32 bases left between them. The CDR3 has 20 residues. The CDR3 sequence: CASSTGQGFWAGGLGNEQFF. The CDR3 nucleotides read TGTGCCAGCAGCACGGGACAGGGTTTTTGGGCGGGAGGGCTAGGCAATGAGCAGTTCTTC.

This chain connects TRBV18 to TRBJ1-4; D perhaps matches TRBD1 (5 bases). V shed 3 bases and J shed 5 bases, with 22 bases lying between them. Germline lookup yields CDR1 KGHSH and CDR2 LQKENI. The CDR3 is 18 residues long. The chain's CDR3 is CASSPRRVTSPRNEKLFF. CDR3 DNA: TGTGCCAGCTCACCTCGCAGGGTCACATCGCCCCGAAATGAAAAACTGTTTTTT. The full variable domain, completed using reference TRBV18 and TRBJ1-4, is NAGVMQNPRHLVRRRGQEARLRCSPMKGHSHVYWYRQLPEEGLKFMVYLQKENIIDESGMPKERFSAEFPKEGPSILRIQQVVRGDSAAYFCASSPRRVTSPRNEKLFFGSGTQLSVL.

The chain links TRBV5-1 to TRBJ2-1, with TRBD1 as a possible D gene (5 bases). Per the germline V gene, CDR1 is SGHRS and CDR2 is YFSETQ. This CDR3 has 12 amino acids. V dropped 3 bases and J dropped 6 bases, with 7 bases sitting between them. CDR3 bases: TGCGCCAGCAGCTGGGGCGGCAATGAGCAGTTCTTC. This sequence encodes CASSWGGNEQFF. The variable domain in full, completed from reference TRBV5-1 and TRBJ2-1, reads KAGVTQTPRYLIKTRGQQVTLSCSPISGHRSVSWYQQTPGQGLQFLFEYFSETQRNKGNFPGRFSGRQFSNSRSEMNVSTLELGDSALYLCASSWGGNEQFFGPGTRLTVL.

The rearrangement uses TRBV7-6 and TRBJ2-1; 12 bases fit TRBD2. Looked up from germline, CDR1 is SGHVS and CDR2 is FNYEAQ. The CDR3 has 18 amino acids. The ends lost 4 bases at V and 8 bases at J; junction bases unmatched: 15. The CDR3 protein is CASSSSRGLAGFQDEQFF. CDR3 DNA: TGTGCCAGCAGCTCTAGCAGAGGACTAGCGGGATTTCAGGATGAGCAGTTCTTC.

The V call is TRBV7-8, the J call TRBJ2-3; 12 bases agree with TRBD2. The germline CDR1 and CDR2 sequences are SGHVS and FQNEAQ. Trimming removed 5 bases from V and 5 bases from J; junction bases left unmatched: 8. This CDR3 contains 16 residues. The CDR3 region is CASSPPTSGSRDTQYF. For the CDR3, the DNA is TGTGCCAGCAGCCCGCCGACTAGCGGGAGTCGAGATACGCAGTATTTT.

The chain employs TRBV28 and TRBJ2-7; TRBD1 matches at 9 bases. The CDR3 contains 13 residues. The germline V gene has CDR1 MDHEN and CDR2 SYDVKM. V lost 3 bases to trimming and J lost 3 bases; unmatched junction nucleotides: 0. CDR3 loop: CASSLDRGYEQYF. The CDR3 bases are TGTGCCAGCAGTTTGGACAGGGGCTACGAGCAGTACTTC.

The CDR3 DNA reads as TGTGCCAGCAGTTATACTAGCGGGGACTACAATGAGCAGTTCTTC. Translating it yields CASSYTSGDYNEQFF. V is TRBV6-5 and J is TRBJ2-1, with 10 bases fitting TRBD2. J gave up 3 bases and V 3 bases, and 2 bases lay outside the gene matches. The germline V gene encodes CDR1 MNHEY and CDR2 SVGAGI. CDR3 length: 15 residues.